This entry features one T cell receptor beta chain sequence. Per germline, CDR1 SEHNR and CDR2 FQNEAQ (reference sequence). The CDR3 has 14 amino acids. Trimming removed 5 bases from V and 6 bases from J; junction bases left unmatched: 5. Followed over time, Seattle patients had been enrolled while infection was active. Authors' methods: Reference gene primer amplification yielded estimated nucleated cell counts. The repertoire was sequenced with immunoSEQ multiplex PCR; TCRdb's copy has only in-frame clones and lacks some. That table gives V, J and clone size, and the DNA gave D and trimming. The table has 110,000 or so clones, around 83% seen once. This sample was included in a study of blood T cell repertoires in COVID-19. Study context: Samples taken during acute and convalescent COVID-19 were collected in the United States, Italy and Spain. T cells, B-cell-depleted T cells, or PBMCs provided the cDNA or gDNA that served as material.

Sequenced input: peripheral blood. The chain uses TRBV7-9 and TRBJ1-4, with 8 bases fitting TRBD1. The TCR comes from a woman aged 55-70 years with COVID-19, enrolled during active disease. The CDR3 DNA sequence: TGTGCCAGCAGCCCCCAGGGGGCCTATGAAAAACTGTTTTTT. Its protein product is CASSPQGAYEKLFF. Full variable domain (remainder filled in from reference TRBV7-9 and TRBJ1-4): DTGVSQNPRHKITKRGQNVTFRCDPISEHNRLYWYRQTLGQGPEFLTYFQNEAQLEKSRLLSDRFSAERPKGSFSTLEIQRTEQGDSAMYLCASSPQGAYEKLFFGSGTQLSVL.